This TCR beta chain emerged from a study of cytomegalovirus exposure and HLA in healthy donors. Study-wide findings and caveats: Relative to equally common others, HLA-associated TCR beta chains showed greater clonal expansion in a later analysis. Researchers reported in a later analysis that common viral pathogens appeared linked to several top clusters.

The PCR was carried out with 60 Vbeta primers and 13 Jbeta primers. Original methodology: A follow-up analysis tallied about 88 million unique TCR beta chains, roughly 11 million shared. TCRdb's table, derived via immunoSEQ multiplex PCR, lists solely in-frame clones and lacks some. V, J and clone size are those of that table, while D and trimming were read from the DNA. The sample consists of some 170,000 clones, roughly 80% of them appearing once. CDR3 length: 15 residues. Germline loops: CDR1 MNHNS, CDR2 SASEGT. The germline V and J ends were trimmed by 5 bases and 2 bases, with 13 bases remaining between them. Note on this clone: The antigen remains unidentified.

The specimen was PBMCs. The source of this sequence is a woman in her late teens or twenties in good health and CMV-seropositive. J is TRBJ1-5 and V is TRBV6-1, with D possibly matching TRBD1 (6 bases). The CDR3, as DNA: TGTGCCAGCAGTCTAGGGCCAGGGGGCAATCAGCCCCAGCATTTT. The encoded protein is CASSLGPGGNQPQHF.